This TCR beta chain was retrieved from a study of blood T cell repertoires in COVID-19. Clones were sequenced by immunoSEQ multiplex PCR, and TCRdb holds only the in-frame ones, with some missing. The table shows tens of thousands of clones, with 81% occurring only once. The sequence came from a man older than 75 with acute or convalescent COVID-19. Input material: peripheral blood.

CDR3 amino acids: CATSITGGLGTEAFF. CDR3 sequence (DNA): TGTGCCACTTCCATTACAGGGGGCCTTGGCACTGAAGCTTTCTTT. The chain carries TRBV28 and TRBJ1-1; 9 nucleotides align to TRBD1. CDR3 length: 15 amino acids. Germline V gene sequence: CDR1 MDHEN, CDR2 SYDVKM. V lost 10 bases and J lost 4; bases outside the gene matches: 13.